This section outlines one TCR beta chain sequence together with its context. Sequenced by immunoSEQ multiplex PCR; TCRdb stores in-frame clones only, minus some. The sample records approximately 130,000 clones, just under 85% being singletons. The sample is drawn from a study of blood T cell repertoires in COVID-19. At the level of the study: Sites in the United States, Italy and Spain provided acute and convalescent COVID-19 samples.

Looked up from germline, CDR1 is SQVTM and CDR2 is ANQGSEA. V was clipped by 5 bases and J by 4 bases, with 11 bases between them. The CDR3 is made up of 13 amino acids. The receptor comes from a human donor in a cohort sampled during active COVID-19. The chain combines TRBV29-1 with TRBJ2-2; D might be TRBD2 (5 bases). Sequences were obtained from peripheral blood. The CDR3 nucleotides are TGCAGCGTTCCGGAGGCGGGCACCGGGGAGCTGTTTTTT. Translated: CSVPEAGTGELFF.